These T cell receptor beta chains were read from a single sample in a study of OX40 agonist ivuxolimab in advanced cancers. The repertoire was sequenced with immunoSEQ multiplex PCR; TCRdb's copy has only in-frame clones and lacks some. The data contain 100,000 or so clones, around 89% of them singletons. The specimen was CD4+ or CD8+ T cells sorted from blood, collected in a trial of the OX40 agonist ivuxolimab. Receptor source: an adult with an advanced solid tumor such as melanoma, head and neck, liver or kidney cancer. Both conserved end residues are part of each CDR3.

J: TRBJ1-1; V: TRBV19; CDR3: CASSAQADAFF
J: TRBJ2-3; V: TRBV27; CDR3: CASSSSNGFFGDTQYF
J: TRBJ1-1; V: TRBV30; CDR3: CAGHRGPTEAFF
J: TRBJ2-7; V: TRBV28; CDR3: CASSSPRGRTYEQYF
J: TRBJ2-7; V: TRBV9; CDR3: CASSVTPGLSSYEQYF
J: TRBJ1-1; V: TRBV9; CDR3: CASSPSHRGTRPEAFF
J: TRBJ1-6; V: TRBV7-3; CDR3: CASSSRRGSPLHF
J: TRBJ2-2; V: TRBV28; CDR3: CASSPPRTGAGELFF
J: TRBJ1-2; V: TRBV5-1; CDR3: CASSQHGAANYGYTF
J: TRBJ2-3; V: TRBV5-4; CDR3: CASSADSYRTDTQYF
J: TRBJ2-3; V: TRBV7-9; CDR3: CASSLVREGGTDTQYF
J: TRBJ2-7; V: TRBV19; CDR3: CASSISRRVNEQYF
J: TRBJ1-3; V: TRBV15; CDR3: CATSRDQGRRGNTIYF
J: TRBJ1-6; V: TRBV30; CDR3: CAWKPGRNNSPLHF
J: TRBJ2-7; V: TRBV7-9; CDR3: CASSLDWGEQYF
J: TRBJ2-3; V: TRBV6-1; CDR3: CASSEAVAGVDTQYF
J: TRBJ1-4; V: TRBV9; CDR3: CASSLSGSPNEKLFF
J: TRBJ1-1; V: TRBV7-8; CDR3: CASSLAGANTEAFF
J: TRBJ2-1; V: TRBV6-6; CDR3: CASSYAGGRDEQFF
J: TRBJ2-7; V: TRBV19; CDR3: CASSIYGGLYEQYF
J: TRBJ2-5; V: TRBV5-4; CDR3: CASSRGGGTQETQYF
J: TRBJ2-2; V: TRBV29-1; CDR3: CSVLSDRTGELFF
J: TRBJ2-7; V: TRBV7-9; CDR3: CASSGTRGSYEQYF
J: TRBJ1-5; V: TRBV5-1; CDR3: CASSLAGNSNQPQHF